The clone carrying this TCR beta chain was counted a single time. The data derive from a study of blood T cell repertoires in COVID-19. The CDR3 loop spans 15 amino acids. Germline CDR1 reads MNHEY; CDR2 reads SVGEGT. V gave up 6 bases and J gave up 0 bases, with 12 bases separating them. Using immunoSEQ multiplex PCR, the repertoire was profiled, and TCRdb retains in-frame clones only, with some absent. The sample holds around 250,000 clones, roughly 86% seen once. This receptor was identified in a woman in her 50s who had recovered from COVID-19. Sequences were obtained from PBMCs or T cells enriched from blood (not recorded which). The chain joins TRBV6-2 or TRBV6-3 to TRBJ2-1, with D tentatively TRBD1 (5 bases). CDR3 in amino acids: CASSSTGPSYNEQFF. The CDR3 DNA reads TGTGCCAGCAGCTCTACAGGTCCCTCCTACAATGAGCAGTTCTTC.